This T cell receptor beta chain was recovered during a study of cytomegalovirus exposure and HLA in healthy donors. Study-wide context: Ancestry clustering placed about four fifths of several hundred genotyped donors in the Caucasian-associated cluster.

This clone came up once. The antigen is undetermined. Both 60 Vbeta primers and 13 Jbeta primers went into the PCR. Clones were sequenced by immunoSEQ multiplex PCR, and TCRdb holds only the in-frame ones, with some missing. The profile covers roughly 110,000 clones, with around 80% appearing a single time and 2% to 3% taken by the ten largest. CDR1 is LNHDA and CDR2 is SQIVND in the germline V gene (reference sequence). The CDR3 has 13 amino acids. V lost 10 bases to trimming and J lost 7 bases; unmatched junction nucleotides: 12. Study-level findings and limits: In an earlier analysis, about 87% or about 30%: the productive usage of most TCR beta V segments. The authors later linked a missense DCLRE1C variant to TCR beta V- and J-gene trimming.

The study sampled nominally healthy donors, though unrecorded immune exposures were likely. Specimen: PBMCs. This clonotype was sampled from a man aged 30-40 years in good health and CMV-seropositive. This chain connects TRBV19 to TRBJ1-2; 7 nucleotides agree with TRBD1. This CDR3 is CATNRNRGGGYTF. The CDR3, as DNA: TGTGCCACGAATAGGAACAGGGGCGGTGGCTACACCTTC.